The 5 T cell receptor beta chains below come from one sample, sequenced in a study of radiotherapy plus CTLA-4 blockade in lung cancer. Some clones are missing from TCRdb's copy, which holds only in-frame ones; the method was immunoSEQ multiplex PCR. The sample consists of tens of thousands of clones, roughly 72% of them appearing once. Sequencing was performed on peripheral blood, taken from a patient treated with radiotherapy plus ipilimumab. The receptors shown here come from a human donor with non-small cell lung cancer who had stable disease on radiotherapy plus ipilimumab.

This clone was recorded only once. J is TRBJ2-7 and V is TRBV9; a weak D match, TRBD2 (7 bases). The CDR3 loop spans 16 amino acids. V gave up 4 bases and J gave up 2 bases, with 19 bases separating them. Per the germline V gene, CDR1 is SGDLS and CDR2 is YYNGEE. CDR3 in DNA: TGTGCCAGCAGCCCCGCGGGGGCGGGGCAAACCTACGAGCAGTACTTC. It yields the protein CASSPAGAGQTYEQYF.

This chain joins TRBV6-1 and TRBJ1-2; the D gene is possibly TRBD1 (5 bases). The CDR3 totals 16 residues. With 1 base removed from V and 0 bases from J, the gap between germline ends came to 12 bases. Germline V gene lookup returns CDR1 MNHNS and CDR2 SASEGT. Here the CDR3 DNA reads TGTGCCAGCAGTGAAGGTTTTTGGGGCTCTAACTATGGCTACACCTTC. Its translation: CASSEGFWGSNYGYTF.

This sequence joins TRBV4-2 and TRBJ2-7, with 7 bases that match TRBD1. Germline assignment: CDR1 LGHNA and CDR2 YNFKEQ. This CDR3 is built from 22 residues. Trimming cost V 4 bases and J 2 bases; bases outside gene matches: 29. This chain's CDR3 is CASSPRDPIQDRLKSQTYEQYF. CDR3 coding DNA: TGTGCCAGCAGCCCTCGGGACCCCATTCAGGACAGGTTAAAGTCCCAGACCTACGAGCAGTACTTC.

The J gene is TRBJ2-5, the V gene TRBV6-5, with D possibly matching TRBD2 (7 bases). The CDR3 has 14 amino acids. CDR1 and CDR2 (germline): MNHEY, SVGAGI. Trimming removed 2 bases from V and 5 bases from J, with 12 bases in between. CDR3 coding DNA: TGTGCCAGCAGTTACCGGGGGGCTGGGGAGACCCAGTACTTC. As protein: CASSYRGAGETQYF.

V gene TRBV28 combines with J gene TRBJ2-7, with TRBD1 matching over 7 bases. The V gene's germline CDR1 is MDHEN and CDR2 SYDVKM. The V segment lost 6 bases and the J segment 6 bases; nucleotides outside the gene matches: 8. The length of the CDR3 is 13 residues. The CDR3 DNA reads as TGTGCCAGCAGCCCCGGGACAGCGTTCGAGCAGTACTTC. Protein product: CASSPGTAFEQYF. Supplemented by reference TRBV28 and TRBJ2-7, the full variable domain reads DVKVTQSSRYLVKRTGEKVFLECVQDMDHENMFWYRQDPGLGLRLIYFSYDVKMKEKGDIPEGYSVSREKKERFSLILESASTNQTSMYLCASSPGTAFEQYFGPGTRLTVT.